The T cell receptor (beta chain) described here comes from a study of cytotoxic CD8 clonotypes in ibrutinib-treated CLL. Assay used: immunoSEQ multiplex PCR; TCRdb lists only in-frame clones, some missing. The repertoire has 150,000 to 200,000 clones, about 88% of them found once; the top ten carry roughly 3%. Study-wide points: Clonality measured at baseline exceeded age-matched healthy donors, tracking circulating CD8+ T-cell counts.

The CDR3 sequence is 14 residues long. In germline, CDR1 is MNHNS, CDR2 SASEGT. Trimming left V 3 bases short and J 9 bases short, with 15 bases between. Note on this clone: The target antigen is unknown.

Genomic DNA in an amount of approximately 2 micrograms was extracted from cryopreserved PBMCs and used for the preparation of TCR beta libraries. The source material was PBMCs, sampled at disease progression, from a patient treated with ibrutinib. This chain uses TRBV6-1 with TRBJ1-5, with TRBD1 as a possible D gene (5 bases). The source is a human donor with chronic lymphocytic leukemia. CDR3 amino acids: CASSEPGPERPQHF. CDR3 nucleotides: TGTGCCAGCAGTGAGCCGGGGCCTGAAAGGCCCCAGCATTTT.